This T cell receptor beta chain comes out of a study of T cell responses to AZD1222 COVID-19 vaccine. Notes on the study in general: Among vaccine-associated CD4 TCRs, coverage spanned spike, with dominance at 160-218 and 743-854. Nearly half of spike-specific TCRs reportedly target unmutated variant regions.

Remarks on this clone: As yet, its antigen is unknown.

The data were produced by immunoSEQ multiplex PCR, yet TCRdb's version contains in-frame clones alone and is incomplete. The sample contains about 130,000 clones, around 85% of which appear only once. Germline CDR1 and CDR2: MNHEY and SVGEGT. This CDR3 comprises 16 residues. Trimming removed 6 bases at V and 0 bases at J, with 15 bases between. This receptor was obtained from an adult who received the AZD1222 COVID-19 vaccine. This chain connects TRBV6-2 or TRBV6-3 to TRBJ1-5; D remains unclear. This specimen was peripheral blood, taken 28 days after the second AZD1222 dose. The CDR3 protein is CASSLSDFYSNQPQHF. The CDR3 region has the DNA TGTGCCAGCAGCCTGTCTGACTTCTATAGCAATCAGCCCCAGCATTTT.